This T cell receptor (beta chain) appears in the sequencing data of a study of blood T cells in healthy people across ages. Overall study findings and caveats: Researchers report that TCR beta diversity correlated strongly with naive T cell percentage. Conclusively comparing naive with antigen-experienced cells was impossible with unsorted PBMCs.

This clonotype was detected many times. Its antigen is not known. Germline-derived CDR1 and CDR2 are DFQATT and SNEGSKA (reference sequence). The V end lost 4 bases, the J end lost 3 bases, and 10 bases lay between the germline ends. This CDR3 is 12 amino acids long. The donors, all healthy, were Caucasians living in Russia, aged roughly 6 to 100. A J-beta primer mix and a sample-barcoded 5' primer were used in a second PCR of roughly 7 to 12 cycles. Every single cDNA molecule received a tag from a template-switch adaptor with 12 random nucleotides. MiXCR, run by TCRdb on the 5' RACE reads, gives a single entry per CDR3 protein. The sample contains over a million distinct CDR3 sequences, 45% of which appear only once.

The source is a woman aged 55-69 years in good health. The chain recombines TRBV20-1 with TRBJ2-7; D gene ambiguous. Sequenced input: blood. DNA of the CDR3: TGCAGTGCTACCCCCGATTACTACGAGCAGTACTTC. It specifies CSATPDYYEQYF.